Listed here are 5 T cell receptor beta chains from one sample, sequenced in a study of CD8 T cells in Susac syndrome. RNA amounts of 0.5 to 1 ug underwent reverse transcription with random hexamers. TCRdb processed the immunoSEQ multiplex PCR reads anew with MiXCR; each CDR3 protein has one entry. The data contain around 100,000 distinct CDR3 sequences, 95% of them singletons. Sequenced material: CD8+ T cells from PBMCs. The receptors were gathered from a human donor with Susac syndrome.

This clonotype is a singleton in its sample. The rearrangement links TRBV13 to TRBJ2-2; D may be TRBD2 (6 bases). V was pared by 5 bases and J by 6 bases, with 7 bases between. CDR1 and CDR2 (germline): PRHDT, FYEKMQ (reference sequence). This CDR3 has 12 residues. DNA of the CDR3: TGTGCCAGCAGCCGGGGGTCCGGGGAGCTGTTTTTT. Translating gives CASSRGSGELFF.

V usage is TRBV20-1 and J usage is TRBJ1-5; D not certain. Trimming shortened V by 3 bases and J by 3 bases, and 6 bases separated the two germline ends. The germline V gene has CDR1 DFQATT and CDR2 SNEGSKA (reference sequence). The CDR3 is 12 residues long. CDR3 residues: CSARVANQPQHF. The CDR3 coding sequence is TGCAGTGCTAGGGTCGCCAATCAGCCCCAGCATTTT.

This rearrangement joins TRBV15 to TRBJ2-5; D remains unclear. This CDR3 spans 13 amino acids. The V gene's germline CDR1 is LNHNV and CDR2 YYDKDF (reference sequence). Trimming shortened V by 5 bases and J by 5 bases, and 12 bases separated the two germline ends. The CDR3 is CATSGSRAETQYF. The CDR3 DNA reads as TGTGCCACCAGCGGATCACGGGCTGAGACCCAGTACTTC.

The rearrangement uses TRBV15 and TRBJ2-2; D is possibly TRBD1 (5 bases). Germline-derived CDR1 and CDR2 are LNHNV and YYDKDF (reference sequence). V was shortened by 0 bases and J by 6 bases, with 14 bases between the two germline ends. The CDR3 runs to 16 residues. The CDR3 DNA reads as TGTGCCACCAGCAGAGATATAGGGGTCGGCGCCGGGGAGCTGTTTTTT. Its translation is CATSRDIGVGAGELFF.

This chain connects TRBV9 to TRBJ1-1; perhaps TRBD1 as D (6 bases). Trimming shortened V by 0 bases and J by 4 bases, and 10 bases separated the two germline ends. Germline V gene lookup returns CDR1 SGDLS and CDR2 YYNGEE. The CDR3 contains 14 residues. The CDR3 loop is CASSVGGGGTEAFF. In DNA form, the CDR3 reads TGTGCCAGCAGCGTAGGGGGAGGGGGCACTGAAGCTTTCTTT.